This TCR beta chain was observed in a study of cytomegalovirus exposure and HLA in healthy donors. Across the study: An earlier analysis found under 130 million unique TCR beta sequences from around 180 million T cells. Whole-study results and caveats: The dataset shows that most TCR sequences were rare, while some public TCRs occurred in many donors. The authors listed over 150 TCR beta chains as cytomegalovirus-associated.

The V and J ends lost 5 bases and 5 bases, in that order; junction bases with no gene match: 11. Looked up from germline, CDR1 is WSHSY and CDR2 is SAAADI. The CDR3 totals 15 residues. PCR used 60 Vbeta primers and 13 Jbeta primers. Data came from immunoSEQ multiplex PCR; TCRdb stores just in-frame clones and leaves some out. The table records 150,000 to 200,000 clones, over 80% of them present only once. With respect to this clone: What it recognizes is unknown.

V and J are TRBV10-2 and TRBJ2-7, with 8 bases aligning to TRBD1. The clonotype comes from a middle-aged man in good health and CMV-seronegative. The specimen sequenced was PBMCs. As DNA, the CDR3 is TGCGCCAGCAGTCCGGCGGACAGGGATGACAACGAGCAGTACTTC. Protein sequence: CASSPADRDDNEQYF.